A selection of T cell receptor beta chains follows, all from one sample in a study of T cells in Graves' hyperthyroidism and ophthalmopathy. TCRdb independently ran MiXCR on the multiplex PCR reads; one entry per CDR3 protein. The table includes about 770,000 distinct CDR3 sequences, approximately 19% detected once. Sequenced input: blood. The receptor source for this set is a woman aged 50 to 60 with Graves' hyperthyroidism that later progressed to Graves' ophthalmopathy. The CDR3 runs from the conserved cysteine through the conserved F or W. Each record gives: D gene, J gene, V gene, clone size, CDR3 DNA, CDR3 protein. The D gene is left open where the match is weak. Rows give clone size only sometimes, using once, few, many, or a class for an expanded clone.

D: .
J: TRBJ2-1
V: TRBV15
size: few
DNA: TGTGCCACCAGCAGCGGGATCCTCTACAATGAGCAGTTCTTC
CDR3: CATSSGILYNEQFF

D: .
J: TRBJ2-7
V: TRBV9
size: few
DNA: TGTGCCAGCAGCCCTCGGTCTGGTTGGGGATTCTCCGAGCAGTACTTC
CDR3: CASSPRSGWGFSEQYF

D: TRBD1
J: TRBJ2-1
V: TRBV5-1
size: many
DNA: TGTGCCAGCAGCTTGGGACAGGGGACCTACAATGAGCAGTTCTTC
CDR3: CASSLGQGTYNEQFF

D: .
J: TRBJ2-3
V: TRBV20-1
size: .
DNA: TGCAGTGCTAGAGCAGGAATCGCCACAGATACGCAGTATTTT
CDR3: CSARAGIATDTQYF

D: TRBD2
J: TRBJ2-3
V: TRBV11-3
size: many
DNA: TGTGCCAGCAGCCGGCTAGCGGGCACAGATACGCAGTATTTT
CDR3: CASSRLAGTDTQYF

D: TRBD1
J: TRBJ2-7
V: TRBV13
size: .
DNA: TGTGCCAGCAGCACTCCGGGACAGAGCTCCTACGAGCAGTACTTC
CDR3: CASSTPGQSSYEQYF

D: TRBD1
J: TRBJ2-1
V: TRBV3-1
size: few
DNA: TGTGCCAGCAGACCGCCACCGGGACAGGGGGGGGATGAGCAGTTCTTC
CDR3: CASRPPPGQGGDEQFF

D: .
J: TRBJ1-5
V: TRBV3-1
size: many
DNA: TGTGCCAGCAGCCAAGATCTCGGGGGAGCCCAGCCCCAGCATTTT
CDR3: CASSQDLGGAQPQHF

D: .
J: TRBJ2-2
V: TRBV7-8
size: few
DNA: TGTGCCAGCAGTCCCTATGGCGGAAACACCGGGGAGCTGTTTTTT
CDR3: CASSPYGGNTGELFF

D: TRBD1
J: TRBJ2-2
V: TRBV7-2
size: .
DNA: TGTGCCAGCAGCCCAAGCTCCGACAGGGGCGCCGAGACCGGGGAGCTGTTTTTT
CDR3: CASSPSSDRGAETGELFF

D: TRBD1
J: TRBJ1-3
V: TRBV20-1
size: few
DNA: TGCAGTGCTAGCGGACAGGGGAGCTCTGGAAACACCATATATTTT
CDR3: CSASGQGSSGNTIYF

D: .
J: TRBJ1-2
V: TRBV5-8
size: few
DNA: TGTGCCAGCAGCGGAAGGACGGATAACTATGGCTACACCTTC
CDR3: CASSGRTDNYGYTF

D: TRBD1
J: TRBJ2-7
V: TRBV4-1
size: .
DNA: TGCGCCAGCAGCCAAGGCAGGACAGGCCCTGCCCTCGAGCAGTACTTC
CDR3: CASSQGRTGPALEQYF

D: TRBD1
J: TRBJ1-2
V: TRBV12-3/TRBV12-4
size: many
DNA: TGTGCCAGCAGTGAGACAGGGCGCTATGGCTACACCTTC
CDR3: CASSETGRYGYTF

D: TRBD1
J: TRBJ1-5
V: TRBV19
size: few
DNA: TGTGCCAGTAGACCGGGACAGGGACATCAGCCCCAGCATTTT
CDR3: CASRPGQGHQPQHF

D: .
J: TRBJ1-3
V: TRBV14
size: few
DNA: TGTGCCAGCAGCCAAGGAAGGGACCGCGTTGGAAACACCATATATTTT
CDR3: CASSQGRDRVGNTIYF

D: TRBD2
J: TRBJ2-1
V: TRBV6-1
size: once
DNA: TGTGCCAGCAGGTCCACGGGGGGGGGGTACAATGAGCAGTTCTTC
CDR3: CASRSTGGGYNEQFF

D: .
J: TRBJ2-7
V: TRBV7-9
size: many
DNA: TGTGCCAGCAGCTTTTGGGAGACAGGTAGCTACGAACAGTACTTC
CDR3: CASSFWETGSYEQYF

D: .
J: TRBJ2-3
V: TRBV6-1
size: .
DNA: TGTGCCAGCAGTGACACGGACCACACAGATACGCAGTATTTT
CDR3: CASSDTDHTDTQYF

D: .
J: TRBJ2-3
V: TRBV29-1
size: .
DNA: TGCAGCACCCGAGGGGGGGGATCTGCTAGCACAGATACGCAGTATTTT
CDR3: CSTRGGGSASTDTQYF

D: TRBD1
J: TRBJ2-7
V: TRBV7-9
size: many
DNA: TGTGCCAGCAGCTTCCGGGACAGGGACTACGAGCAGTACTTC
CDR3: CASSFRDRDYEQYF

D: TRBD1
J: TRBJ1-1
V: TRBV19
size: .
DNA: TGTGCCAGTAGTATTGCGGTCCTATCAGGGGGAGGGAACACTGAAGCTTTCTTT
CDR3: CASSIAVLSGGGNTEAFF

D: TRBD2
J: TRBJ2-5
V: TRBV11-2
size: many
DNA: TGTGCCAGCAGCTTATTGACGGGGGGGCCGTCTGAGACCCAGTACTTC
CDR3: CASSLLTGGPSETQYF

D: TRBD1
J: TRBJ1-5
V: TRBV5-6
size: .
DNA: TGTGCCAGCAGCTTGTCTTCGACAGGGGCCAATCAGCCCCAGCATTTT
CDR3: CASSLSSTGANQPQHF

D: .
J: TRBJ1-5
V: TRBV7-9
size: few
DNA: TGTGCCAGCAGCAAAGGGAGGGCGGGAAATCAGCCCCAGCATTTT
CDR3: CASSKGRAGNQPQHF

D: .
J: TRBJ1-1
V: TRBV7-9
size: few
DNA: TGTGCCAGCAGCTTAAGGCAAGAGATGAACACTGAAGCTTTCTTT
CDR3: CASSLRQEMNTEAFF

D: .
J: TRBJ2-5
V: TRBV12-3/TRBV12-4
size: .
DNA: TGTGCCAGCAGTCCAAGGACAGAGGACCAAGAGACCCAGTACTTC
CDR3: CASSPRTEDQETQYF

D: .
J: TRBJ2-7
V: TRBV20-1
size: many
DNA: TGCAGTGCTAGGACAACCTACGAGCAGTACTTC
CDR3: CSARTTYEQYF

D: TRBD2
J: TRBJ2-7
V: TRBV6-1
size: .
DNA: TGTGCCATCAGTGAGTTGGGACTAGCGGATTCCTACGAGCAGTACTTC
CDR3: CAISELGLADSYEQYF

D: .
J: TRBJ1-1
V: TRBV9
size: many
DNA: TGTGCCAGCAGCGTAGGTCCAGGGGCGAACACTGAAGCTTTCTTT
CDR3: CASSVGPGANTEAFF

D: TRBD2
J: TRBJ2-1
V: TRBV19
size: .
DNA: TGTGCCAGTAGTATCCCTAGCGGGGGGGCCTACAATGAGCAGTTCTTC
CDR3: CASSIPSGGAYNEQFF

D: .
J: TRBJ2-3
V: TRBV5-1
size: many
DNA: TGCGCCAGCAGGGGACATCAAGTTGTGGATACGCAGTATTTT
CDR3: CASRGHQVVDTQYF

D: .
J: TRBJ1-1
V: TRBV20-1
size: many
DNA: TGCAGTGCTGACCAGGGGACGGGGTACACTGAAGCTTTCTTT
CDR3: CSADQGTGYTEAFF

D: .
J: TRBJ2-5
V: TRBV5-4
size: .
DNA: TGTGCCAGCAGCCTCCGGGGCGCGAAAGAGACCCAGTACTTC
CDR3: CASSLRGAKETQYF

D: TRBD2
J: TRBJ2-3
V: TRBV11-2
size: .
DNA: TGTGCCAGCAGCTTAGGAGGCTGGGCTAGCGGGAGACGGGCAGATACGCAGTATTTT
CDR3: CASSLGGWASGRRADTQYF

D: .
J: TRBJ1-1
V: TRBV4-1
size: many
DNA: TGCGCCAGCAGCCCCGGACCGCTGTCCACTGAAGCTTTCTTT
CDR3: CASSPGPLSTEAFF

D: .
J: TRBJ1-4
V: TRBV5-1
size: many
DNA: TGCGCCAGCAGCTTGGATGGGACACGTCATGAAAAACTGTTTTTT
CDR3: CASSLDGTRHEKLFF

D: .
J: TRBJ2-1
V: TRBV3-1
size: many
DNA: TGTGCCAGCAGCCAAGATCCCGAGAATGAGCAGTTCTTC
CDR3: CASSQDPENEQFF

D: TRBD1
J: TRBJ2-2
V: TRBV6-9
size: .
DNA: TGTGCCAGCAGTTATATCTTCGGGGACAGTCTCACCGGGGAGCTGTTTTTT
CDR3: CASSYIFGDSLTGELFF

D: .
J: TRBJ1-5
V: TRBV19
size: .
DNA: TGTGCCAGTAGTCTATTAGGTCGAACCAGGTCTCGGCAGCCCCAGCATTTT
CDR3: CASSLLGRTRSRQPQHF

D: TRBD2
J: TRBJ2-5
V: TRBV5-1
size: few
DNA: TGCGCCAGCAGCTTTACTAGCGGGGGGCTCCTGGAGACCCAGTACTTC
CDR3: CASSFTSGGLLETQYF

D: .
J: TRBJ2-2
V: TRBV10-2
size: .
DNA: TGCGCCAGCAGTTGGTTTAGCGATACCGGGGAGCTGTTTTTT
CDR3: CASSWFSDTGELFF

D: .
J: TRBJ1-2
V: TRBV4-1
size: .
DNA: TGCGCCAGCAGCCAAGAGAGGCAGGGGCGCGGCTATGGCTACACCTTC
CDR3: CASSQERQGRGYGYTF

D: .
J: TRBJ2-2
V: TRBV18
size: many
DNA: TGTGCCAGCTTCGGGGGGCACCCGAACACCGGGGAGCTGTTTTTT
CDR3: CASFGGHPNTGELFF

D: .
J: TRBJ1-1
V: TRBV11-2
size: many
DNA: TGTGCCAGCAGCCGGGCGGGGGACACTGAAGCTTTCTTT
CDR3: CASSRAGDTEAFF

D: .
J: TRBJ1-2
V: TRBV5-1
size: .
DNA: TGCGCCAGCAACCCAACAGGGAACTATGGCTACACCTTC
CDR3: CASNPTGNYGYTF

D: .
J: TRBJ1-2
V: TRBV30
size: many
DNA: TGTGCCTGGAGGGGACCGGACTACTATGGCTACACCTTC
CDR3: CAWRGPDYYGYTF

D: .
J: TRBJ2-7
V: TRBV6-2/TRBV6-3
size: few
DNA: TGTGCCAGCAGTTATTGGGACGCCTTTCGACGGCGGCAGTACTTC
CDR3: CASSYWDAFRRRQYF

D: .
J: TRBJ2-7
V: TRBV11-2
size: many
DNA: TGTGCCAGCAGCTTGCTAAGGACAAACTACGAGCAGTACTTC
CDR3: CASSLLRTNYEQYF

D: .
J: TRBJ1-2
V: TRBV7-2
size: many
DNA: TGTGCCAGCAGCGTCAACCCATCGGGGGGCTATGGCTACACCTTC
CDR3: CASSVNPSGGYGYTF

D: .
J: TRBJ1-5
V: TRBV20-1
size: few
DNA: TGCAGTGCTAGTCACCTTGCAGGGGTACTTAGCCAAAATAGCAATCAGCCCCAGCATTTT
CDR3: CSASHLAGVLSQNSNQPQHF

D: TRBD1
J: TRBJ1-5
V: TRBV2
size: .
DNA: TGTGCCAGCACCGAGACAGGGGTGGGTCAGCCCCAGCATTTT
CDR3: CASTETGVGQPQHF

D: .
J: TRBJ1-3
V: TRBV15
size: .
DNA: TGTGCCACCAGCAGAGATTCCGGGCCTCTGTCTGGAAACACCATATATTTT
CDR3: CATSRDSGPLSGNTIYF

D: .
J: TRBJ1-2
V: TRBV19
size: few
DNA: TGTGCCACTAACGGGTTGGCAGCGTCCCCGGACTATGGCTACACCTTC
CDR3: CATNGLAASPDYGYTF

D: TRBD2
J: TRBJ2-1
V: TRBV6-5
size: many
DNA: TGTGCCAGCAGTTACTCGATCGCGGGGGGGGGACTTGGTTACAATGAGCAGTTCTTC
CDR3: CASSYSIAGGGLGYNEQFF